Following are 25 T cell receptor beta chains from one sample sequenced in a study of pediatric ulcerative colitis (dated by TCRdb to the late 2010s). During colonoscopy, one to two rectal pinch biopsies were obtained for research purposes. Libraries were made using the immunoSEQ multiplex PCR assay. The table was pulled from immuneACCESS by TCRdb, which kept in-frame rearrangements only. Such tables lose some clones; where checked, under half of the loss comes from unresolved V genes, and the rest has no known cause. The sample contains 30,000 to 35,000 clones, roughly three quarters of them found a single time. Clones ranked in the top ten supply 0.8% to 1.1% of the sample. Material for sequencing was gut tissue. Source of these receptors: a boy aged 5 to 17 with mild ulcerative colitis.

This clone has only one observation. The J gene is TRBJ2-7, the V gene TRBV27; 10 bases fit TRBD2. This CDR3 contains 13 residues. With V trimmed by 10 bases and J by 4 bases, 7 bases remained unmatched. The germline CDR1 and CDR2 sequences are MNHEY and SMNVEV (reference sequence). The CDR3 loop reads CATQTSGAYEQYF. The CDR3 nucleotides are TGTGCCACCCAAACTAGCGGGGCTTACGAGCAGTACTTC.

This chain links TRBV7-3 with TRBJ1-6, with no clear D. Germline-derived CDR1 and CDR2 are SGHTA and FQGTGA. V gave up 3 bases and J gave up 8 bases, with 14 bases separating them. The CDR3 loop spans 15 amino acids. This chain's CDR3 is CASSLGSGGDSPLHF. DNA of the CDR3: TGTGCCAGCAGCTTGGGCTCCGGAGGTGATTCACCCCTCCACTTT. Full variable domain (missing parts from reference TRBV7-3 and TRBJ1-6): GAGVSQTPSNKVTEKGKYVELRCDPISGHTALYWYRQSLGQGPEFLIYFQGTGAADDSGLPNDRFFAVRPEGSVSTLKIQRTERGDSAVYLCASSLGSGGDSPLHFGNGTRLTVT.

The table lists this clone with a few counts. V gene TRBV4-2 combines with J gene TRBJ1-1; 7 bases are a match to TRBD1. V lost 0 bases to trimming and J lost 2 bases; unmatched junction nucleotides: 3. This CDR3 comprises 15 residues. Per the germline V gene, CDR1 is LGHNA and CDR2 is YNFKEQ. The CDR3 DNA is TGTGCCAGCAGCCAAGACAGGGGGGCTAACACTGAAGCTTTCTTT. Its translation is CASSQDRGANTEAFF.

The V call is TRBV7-9, the J call TRBJ1-3, with D maybe TRBD1 (5 bases). The CDR3 extends over 17 amino acids. Germline V gene data show CDR1 as SEHNR and CDR2 as FQNEAQ (reference sequence). Between the trimmed V and J ends, which lost 0 bases and 0 bases, there was a span of 12 bases. CDR3 nucleotide sequence: TGTGCCAGCAGCTTAGCATGGACATCGACCTCTGGAAACACCATATATTTT. Amino acid sequence: CASSLAWTSTSGNTIYF.

Turning to this clone: Sequence at one end of the junction differs from germline and may be a read error. The chain has TRBV5-1 and TRBJ1-1; tentatively, D is TRBD1 (5 bases). CDR3 length: 14 amino acids. From germline, CDR1 is SGHRS and CDR2 YFSETQ. The CDR3 loop is CASREGPQNTEAFF. The CDR3 DNA is TGCGCAAGCAGGGAGGGACCCCAGAACACTGAAGCTTTCTTT.

The sample holds a few counts of this clone. The chain has TRBV7-2 and TRBJ1-2, with no clear D. Per the germline V gene, CDR1 is SGHTA and CDR2 is FQGNSA. The V end was cut by 0 bases, the J end by 4 bases, with 12 bases between. This CDR3 has 15 residues. The CDR3 loop is CASSLAGGRVYGYTF. CDR3 DNA: TGTGCCAGCAGCTTAGCTGGCGGACGGGTCTATGGCTACACCTTC.

This chain uses TRBV29-1 with TRBJ1-2, with D possibly being TRBD1 (5 bases). Trimming stripped 4 bases from V and 8 bases from J, with 17 bases between. CDR1 is SQVTM, CDR2 ANQGSEA, per germline. The CDR3 has 13 residues. CDR3 in DNA: TGCAGCGTTGCTCTCCAGGGCTTTAGGGGCTACACCTTC. Amino acids: CSVALQGFRGYTF.

The V and J genes are TRBV9 and TRBJ1-1; D gene unclear. Trimming removed 4 bases at V and 0 bases at J, with 13 bases between. Germline loops: CDR1 SGDLS, CDR2 YYNGEE. This CDR3 has 15 residues. The chain's CDR3 is CASSPQARMNTEAFF. The CDR3 DNA reads TGTGCCAGCAGCCCCCAGGCACGGATGAACACTGAAGCTTTCTTT.

This sequence joins TRBV4-2 and TRBJ1-1, with D tentatively TRBD1 (5 bases). The germline gives CDR1 LGHNA, CDR2 YNFKEQ. V was cut by 3 bases and J by 1 base, with 12 bases left in between. This CDR3 has 15 residues. The CDR3 DNA sequence: TGTGCCAGCAGCCAGGGGCGAGATAGGAACACTGAAGCTTTCTTT. The encoded protein is CASSQGRDRNTEAFF.

In DNA, the CDR3 is TGTGCCAGCAGCTTCTCAGGGGGGAGTGGCACTGAAGCTTTCTTT. It is translated as CASSFSGGSGTEAFF. This chain joins TRBV5-4 and TRBJ1-1, with 7 bases identical to TRBD1. The trim removed 2 bases at V and 4 bases at J, leaving 8 bases unmatched. CDR3 length: 15 amino acids. CDR1 is SGHNT, CDR2 YYREEE, per germline (reference sequence).

This sequence joins TRBV5-4 and TRBJ2-5; the match to TRBD2 covers 9 bases. CDR3 length: 15 amino acids. The J segment lost 1 base and the V segment lost 2 bases, leaving 3 bases of the junction unmatched. Germline V lookup: CDR1 SGHNT, CDR2 YYREEE (reference sequence). CDR3 loop: CASSFSSGGQETQYF. CDR3 bases: TGTGCCAGCAGCTTTAGTAGCGGGGGCCAAGAGACCCAGTACTTC.

The chain couples TRBV12-5 to TRBJ2-4; D possibly matches TRBD1 or TRBD2 (6 bases each). The germline gives CDR1 LGHNT, CDR2 FRNRAP. V was clipped by 7 bases and J by 10 bases, with 17 bases between them. CDR3 length: 13 residues. The CDR3 sequence is CASAYHTGRIQYF. In DNA form, the CDR3 reads TGTGCTAGTGCCTACCATACAGGGAGGATTCAGTACTTC.

The genes are TRBV9 and TRBJ2-2, with TRBD1 identical over 8 bases. This CDR3 region has 16 residues. J gave up 5 bases and V 0 bases, and 6 bases lay outside the gene matches. Germline assignment: CDR1 SGDLS and CDR2 YYNGEE. In DNA, the CDR3 is TGTGCCAGCAGCGTAGCTGCAGGGGGCGCAACCGGGGAGCTGTTTTTT. Translating gives CASSVAAGGATGELFF.

The V call is TRBV4-2, the J call TRBJ2-1; TRBD2 matches at 9 bases. Losses at the gene ends were 0 bases for V and 4 bases for J; bases not matched to a gene: 7. Germline loops: CDR1 LGHNA, CDR2 YNFKEQ. The CDR3 totals 17 residues. This chain's CDR3 is CASSQDGFAGGYNEQFF. The CDR3 DNA follows: TGTGCCAGCAGCCAAGATGGATTTGCGGGGGGGTACAATGAGCAGTTCTTC.

The rearrangement joins TRBV6-6 to TRBJ2-7, with D unresolved. CDR1 and CDR2 from the germline V gene are MNHNY and SVGAGI (reference sequence). Trimming removed 2 bases at V and 9 bases at J, with 20 bases between. CDR3 length equals 15 residues. The CDR3 spells CASSYAPGPPFGQYF. The CDR3 region has the DNA TGTGCCAGCAGTTACGCCCCCGGGCCACCCTTTGGGCAGTACTTC.

This rearrangement joins TRBV6-1 to TRBJ2-1; 7 nucleotides agree with TRBD1. This CDR3 has 13 residues. J lost 2 bases, V lost 9 bases, and 4 bases had no gene match. Germline V CDR1 and CDR2: MNHNS, SASEGT. CDR3 nucleotide sequence: TGTGCCAGTGTGACAGGGACCTACAATGAGCAGTTCTTC. Translated, it gives CASVTGTYNEQFF.

The chain combines TRBV6-5 with TRBJ2-3; 9 positions agree with TRBD2. Germline trimming cut 4 bases from V and 3 bases from J; bases unmatched to any gene: 8. The length of the CDR3 is 16 residues. The germline V gene encodes CDR1 MNHEY and CDR2 SVGAGI. Written as DNA, the CDR3 is TGTGCCAGCAGTTCCCATCTAGCGGGGCGGACAGATACGCAGTATTTT. It specifies CASSSHLAGRTDTQYF.

The V call is TRBV2, the J call TRBJ2-7, with 8 nucleotides matching TRBD1. The germline CDR1 and CDR2 sequences are SNHLY and FYNNEI. CDR3 size: 14 residues. J gave up 3 bases and V 8 bases, and 9 bases lay outside the gene matches. The CDR3 loop is CASALRQGNYEQYF. For the CDR3, the DNA is TGTGCCAGCGCTTTAAGACAGGGGAACTACGAGCAGTACTTC.

This clone has only a few counts. The rearrangement uses TRBV2 and TRBJ1-6; 7 bases align to TRBD1. The germline V gene has CDR1 SNHLY and CDR2 FYNNEI. CDR3 length: 13 amino acids. Trimming at V came to 10 bases and at J to 7 bases, leaving 7 bases not matched to a gene. The CDR3 bases are TGTGCCATACAGGGGACCGAAAATTCACCCCTCCACTTT. Amino acids: CAIQGTENSPLHF.

The J gene is TRBJ2-1, the V gene TRBV19, with TRBD2 identical over 8 bases. Germline CDR1 is LNHDA and CDR2 is SQIVND (reference sequence). CDR3 size: 13 residues. The CDR3 nucleotides are TGTGCTAGCGGGGACTATTTCTACAATGAGCAGTTCTTC. Its translation: CASGDYFYNEQFF.

The rearrangement links TRBV12-5 to TRBJ2-7; D perhaps matches TRBD1 (5 bases). The V end lost 0 bases, the J end lost 0 bases, and 18 bases lay between the germline ends. The CDR3 sequence is 18 residues long. Germline CDR1 reads LGHNT; CDR2 reads FRNRAP. The CDR3 loop reads CASGLVIIIGHRSYEQYF. The CDR3 DNA follows: TGTGCTAGTGGTTTGGTGATAATAATAGGACACCGCTCCTACGAGCAGTACTTC.

The CDR3 region has the DNA TGTGCCTGGAGCCCCCGGGGTGGTAACACTGAAGCTTTCTTT. Its translation: CAWSPRGGNTEAFF. This chain links TRBV30 with TRBJ1-1; unclear D gene. This CDR3 spans 14 amino acids. Per the germline V gene, CDR1 is GTSNPN and CDR2 is SVGIG (reference sequence). With 3 bases removed from V and 2 bases from J, the gap between germline ends came to 13 bases.

This clone rates as medium-sized. The chain has TRBV7-9 and TRBJ1-1; TRBD1 agrees at 10 bases. Germline V gives CDR1 SEHNR, CDR2 FQNEAQ (reference sequence). Trimming removed 1 base from V and 5 bases from J; junction bases left unmatched: 10. The CDR3 contains 17 residues. This CDR3 reads CASSLVPGQGIATEAFF. As DNA, the CDR3 is TGTGCCAGCAGCTTAGTCCCGGGACAGGGGATAGCGACTGAAGCTTTCTTT.

In its sample, this clone was seen a few times. The rearrangement joins TRBV4-2 to TRBJ2-5; D gene unclear. V was shortened by 2 bases and J by 5 bases, with 12 bases between the two germline ends. From germline, CDR1 is LGHNA and CDR2 YNFKEQ. CDR3 length: 14 residues. CDR3 nucleotides: TGTGCCAGCAGCCAACAGACAAGTGAGGAGACCCAGTACTTC. This gives the protein CASSQQTSEETQYF.

The rearrangement links TRBV11-2 to TRBJ2-7; D gene unclear. Germline assignment: CDR1 SGHAT and CDR2 FQNNGV. The CDR3 is 14 amino acids. The germline V and J ends were trimmed by 5 bases and 5 bases, with 16 bases remaining between them. CDR3 sequence: CASSRRERTDEQYF. In DNA, the CDR3 is TGTGCCAGCAGCCGTAGGGAACGGACGGACGAGCAGTACTTC.